The rows below give T cell receptor beta chains drawn from one sample of a study of blood T cell repertoires in COVID-19. The table came from immunoSEQ multiplex PCR; TCRdb's copy has only in-frame clones and leaves some out. The sample yields about 160,000 clones, more than 90% seen once. Specimen: peripheral blood. Every receptor here comes from a man aged 60 to 75 with active or convalescent COVID-19. Each CDR3 is given with its conserved first and last residue. Each record gives: V gene, clone size, J gene, D gene, CDR3 DNA, CDR3 protein. A D gene is named only where the DNA matches it firmly. Not all rows give a size; the values are once, few, many and, for expanded clones, a class.

TRBV5-1	-	TRBJ2-2	-	TGCGCCAGCAGCTTGGATGGACTTACCACCGGGGAGCTGTTTTTT	CASSLDGLTTGELFF
TRBV11-2	once	TRBJ1-1	TRBD1	TGTGCCAGCAGCTCCCCGACAGGGTCCACTGAAGCTTTCTTT	CASSSPTGSTEAFF
TRBV3-1/TRBV3-2	-	TRBJ1-6	-	TGTGCCAGCAGGGAGGTGGGTTCACCCCTCCACTTT	CASREVGSPLHF
TRBV27	-	TRBJ1-5	TRBD1	TGTGCCAGCAGTTTGACAGGGGTTAATCAGCCCCAGCATTTT	CASSLTGVNQPQHF
TRBV20-1	-	TRBJ1-2	TRBD1	TGCAGTGCTAGTCCGGGACAGGCTTTATATGGCTACACCTTC	CSASPGQALYGYTF
TRBV3-1/TRBV3-2	-	TRBJ1-1	TRBD1	TGTGCCAGCAGCCTTAGGACAGGGCAGAACACTGAAGCTTTCTTT	CASSLRTGQNTEAFF
TRBV5-1	-	TRBJ2-7	TRBD1	TGCGCCAGCAGCTTGGGGGGCAGGGGGCTGAAAGAGCAGTACTTC	CASSLGGRGLKEQYF
TRBV28	-	TRBJ1-1	-	TGTGCCAGCAGTTTAATTACGAGGAACACTGAAGCTTTCTTT	CASSLITRNTEAFF
TRBV4-1	-	TRBJ2-5	TRBD2	TGCGCCAGCAGTGTAAGGACTAGCGGGGGGGAGCGGGAGACCCAGTACTTC	CASSVRTSGGERETQYF
TRBV5-1	few	TRBJ1-2	TRBD1	TGCGCCAGCAGCTTGGAGCGACAGGGATATGGCTACACCTTC	CASSLERQGYGYTF
TRBV27	-	TRBJ2-7	TRBD1	TGTGCCAGCAGTTCGGGACAGAAGTACTACGAGCAGTACTTC	CASSSGQKYYEQYF
TRBV4-1	few	TRBJ2-3	TRBD2	TGCGCCAGCAGCCAACCCCTGGGACTAGCGGAGTCCGATACGCAGTATTTT	CASSQPLGLAESDTQYF
TRBV6-5	-	TRBJ2-7	-	TGTGCCAGCAGTTTCTACAGGGAGTCCTACGAGCAGTACTTC	CASSFYRESYEQYF
TRBV19	-	TRBJ1-1	TRBD1	TGTGCCAGCCGACAGGGTGACACTGAAGCTTTCTTT	CASRQGDTEAFF
TRBV2	-	TRBJ1-1	TRBD1	TGTGCCAGCAGAGCTGGACAGGCGAACACTGAAGCTTTCTTT	CASRAGQANTEAFF
TRBV2	-	TRBJ2-7	-	TGTGCCAGCAGTGAAGGCGGATACGAGCAGTACTTC	CASSEGGYEQYF